These 9 T cell receptor beta chains originate from one sample sequenced in a study of shared clonotypes between healthy human individuals. Produced via immunoSEQ multiplex PCR; TCRdb's table is partial and in-frame only. The sample lists 2 million to 2.5 million clones, 85% to 95% occurring once. Sequences were obtained from naive CD4+ T cells from PBMCs. Documented subset: CD45RA+ positively selected. These receptors were collected from a young man in good health. Some clones in this sample may be carry-over from other donors' samples.

A word on this clone: A read error may account for a junction end that differs from germline. This chain uses TRBV28 with TRBJ1-3, with TRBD1 matching over 8 bases. The CDR3 is 15 amino acids. CDR1 MDHEN and CDR2 SYDVKM come from the germline V gene. This CDR3 reads CASSPLTGAGNTTYF. The CDR3 DNA is TGTGCCAGCAGTCCCCTGACAGGGGCTGGAAACACCACATATTTT.

The rearrangement uses TRBV5-1 and TRBJ1-3; D gene ambiguous. Germline CDR1 SGHRS, CDR2 YFSETQ. The CDR3 consists of 14 residues. Trimming took 2 bases from V and 2 from J, leaving 8 bases between them. Written as DNA, the CDR3 is TGCGCCAGCAGCTTCGGGTTCCCTGGAAACACCATATATTTT. Translating gives CASSFGFPGNTIYF.

The chain employs TRBV11-3 and TRBJ2-3; D gene ambiguous. CDR3 size: 17 residues. Germline CDR1 reads SGHNT; CDR2 reads YENEEA. The V end lost 5 bases, the J end lost 0 bases, and 18 bases lay between the germline ends. The CDR3 nucleotides read TGTGCCAGCAGCCCCGGCGTCTTTGGCAGGAGCACAGATACGCAGTATTTT. This encodes CASSPGVFGRSTDTQYF.

This clone showed up just once. The chain is built from TRBV18 and TRBJ2-3, with 7 bases that match TRBD1. Unmatched junction bases numbered 11, after V lost 6 bases and J lost 5 bases. The CDR3 has 15 residues. The germline gives CDR1 KGHSH, CDR2 LQKENI. CDR3 nucleotide sequence: TGTGCCAGCTCCCGGGACAGAGGGCAGGGAGATACGCAGTATTTT. The encoded protein is CASSRDRGQGDTQYF.

The genes are TRBV23-1 and TRBJ1-2, with D uncertain. Being an ORF, TRBV23-1 has a function that is uncertain. The CDR3 runs to 13 residues. The V end lost 8 bases, the J end lost 0 bases, and 10 bases lay between the germline ends. This CDR3 reads CASGFPTNYGYTF. The CDR3 bases are TGCGCCAGCGGATTTCCGACTAACTATGGCTACACCTTC.

There are a few counts of this clone. The chain employs TRBV5-1 and TRBJ1-1; the D gene is possibly TRBD1 (5 bases). V dropped 4 bases and J dropped 1 base, with 11 bases sitting between them. Per germline, CDR1 SGHRS and CDR2 YFSETQ. The CDR3 loop spans 14 amino acids. The CDR3 DNA is TGCGCCAGCAGCCGAAACGACAGGAACACTGAAGCTTTCTTT. Translated: CASSRNDRNTEAFF.

V usage is TRBV5-5 and J usage is TRBJ2-2, with D possibly being TRBD1 (6 bases). Trimming removed 2 bases at V and 3 bases at J, with 14 bases between. Per germline, CDR1 SGHKS and CDR2 YYEKEE (reference sequence). This CDR3 is built from 16 residues. For the CDR3, the DNA is TGTGCCAGCAGCTTAAAACAGGGTTGGGACACCGGGGAGCTGTTTTTT. Translated, it gives CASSLKQGWDTGELFF.

The chain has TRBV6-1 and TRBJ2-1, with 11 bases identical to TRBD2. This CDR3 has 15 amino acids. Germline trimming cut 3 bases from V and 9 bases from J; bases unmatched to any gene: 7. The germline V gene has CDR1 MNHNS and CDR2 SASEGT. The CDR3 is CASSEIAGGPGEQFF. The CDR3 coding sequence is TGTGCCAGCAGTGAGATAGCGGGAGGGCCGGGTGAGCAGTTCTTC.

The J gene is TRBJ2-1, the V gene TRBV7-8, with D unclear. CDR3 size: 15 residues. Germline V CDR1 and CDR2: SGHVS, FQNEAQ. Trimming left V 5 bases short and J 0 bases short, with 11 bases between. CDR3 bases: TGTGCCAGCAGCCCGAGCGATAACTCCTACAATGAGCAGTTCTTC. As protein: CASSPSDNSYNEQFF.